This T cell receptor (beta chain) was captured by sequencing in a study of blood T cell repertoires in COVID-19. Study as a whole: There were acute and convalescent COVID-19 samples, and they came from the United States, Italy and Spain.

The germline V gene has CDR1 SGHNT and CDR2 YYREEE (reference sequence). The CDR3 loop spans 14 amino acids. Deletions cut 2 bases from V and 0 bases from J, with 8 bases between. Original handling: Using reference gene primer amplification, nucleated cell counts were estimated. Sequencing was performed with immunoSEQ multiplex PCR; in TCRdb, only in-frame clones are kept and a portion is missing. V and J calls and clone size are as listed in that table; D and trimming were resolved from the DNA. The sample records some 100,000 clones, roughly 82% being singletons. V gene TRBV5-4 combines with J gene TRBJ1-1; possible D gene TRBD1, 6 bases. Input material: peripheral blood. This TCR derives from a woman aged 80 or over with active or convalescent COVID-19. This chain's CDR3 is CASSFRDMNTEAFF. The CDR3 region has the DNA TGTGCCAGCAGCTTCCGGGACATGAACACTGAAGCTTTCTTT. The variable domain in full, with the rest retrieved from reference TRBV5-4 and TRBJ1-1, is ETGVTQSPTHLIKTRGQQVTLRCSSQSGHNTVSWYQQALGQGPQFIFQYYREEENGRGNFPPRFSGLQFPNYSSELNVNALELDDSALYLCASSFRDMNTEAFFGQGTRLTVV.